The entry below gives a single T cell receptor beta chain sequence along with its context. This CDR3 is built from 20 residues. CDR1 and CDR2 from the germline V gene are MNHEY and SMNVEV (reference sequence). V shed 4 bases, J shed 5 bases, and the junction held 21 bases outside the gene matches. The data were obtained in a study of T cell changes during pregnancy in multiple sclerosis. Profiling relied on immunoSEQ multiplex PCR, and the TCRdb table lists in-frame clones only, not all of them. The repertoire holds about 16,000 clones, around 96% seen once, with more than 0.7% in the top ten. The specimen was peripheral blood, collected in the third trimester of pregnancy. This chain joins TRBV27 and TRBJ1-5, with 9 bases matching TRBD1. The TCR sequence derives from a female donor with multiple sclerosis, enrolled in a pregnancy study. CDR3 sequence (DNA): TGTGCCAGCAGTTCCAAAGCTCACGGGTCCCCACAGGGGGCCCATCAGCCCCAGCATTTT. The encoded protein is CASSSKAHGSPQGAHQPQHF.